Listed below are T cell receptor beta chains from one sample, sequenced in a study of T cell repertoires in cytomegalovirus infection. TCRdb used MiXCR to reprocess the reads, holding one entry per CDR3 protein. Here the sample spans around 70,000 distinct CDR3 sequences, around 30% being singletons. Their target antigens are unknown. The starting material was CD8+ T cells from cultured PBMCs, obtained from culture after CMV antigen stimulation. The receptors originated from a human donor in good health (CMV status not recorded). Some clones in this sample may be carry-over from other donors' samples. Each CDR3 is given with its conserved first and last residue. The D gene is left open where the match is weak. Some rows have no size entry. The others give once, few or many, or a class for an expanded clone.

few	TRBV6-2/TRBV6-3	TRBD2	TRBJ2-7	CASSPPGLADYEQYF	TGTGCCAGCAGTCCCCCGGGACTAGCAGACTACGAGCAGTACTTC
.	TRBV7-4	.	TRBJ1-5	CASSSQGGNQPQHF	TGTGCCAGCAGCTCGCAGGGTGGCAATCAGCCCCAGCATTTT
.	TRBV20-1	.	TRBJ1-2	CSARDPGEPNYGYTF	TGCAGTGCTAGAGATCCTGGAGAACCTAACTATGGCTACACCTTC
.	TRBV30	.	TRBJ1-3	CAWSLFGVTAETGNTIYF	TGTGCCTGGAGTCTTTTCGGGGTTACTGCTGAAACTGGAAACACCATATATTTT
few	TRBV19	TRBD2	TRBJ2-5	CASSERLAGGKYQETQYF	TGTGCCAGTAGTGAGAGACTAGCGGGAGGCAAGTACCAAGAGACCCAGTACTTC
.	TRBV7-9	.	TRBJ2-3	CASSSQEDRDTQYF	TGTGCCAGCAGCTCCCAGGAGGATAGGGATACGCAGTATTTT
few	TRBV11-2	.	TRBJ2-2	CASSSLPEWVDDTGELFF	TGTGCCAGCAGCTCCCTCCCTGAGTGGGTGGATGACACCGGGGAGCTGTTTTTT
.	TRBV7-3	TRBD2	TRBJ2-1	CASSLGSGRDYNEQFF	TGTGCCAGCAGCTTGGGCAGCGGGAGGGACTACAATGAGCAGTTCTTC
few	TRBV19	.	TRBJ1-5	CASSMAGVNQPQHF	TGTGCCAGTAGTATGGCAGGCGTCAATCAGCCCCAGCATTTT
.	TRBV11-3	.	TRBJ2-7	CASSLDSGADQEQYF	TGTGCCAGCAGCCTCGACTCCGGGGCCGACCAGGAGCAGTACTTC
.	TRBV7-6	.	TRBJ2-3	CASSRRRDSTDTQYF	TGTGCCAGCAGCAGGAGGAGAGACAGCACAGATACGCAGTATTTT
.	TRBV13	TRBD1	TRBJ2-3	CASSFGTGGTDTQYF	TGTGCCAGCAGCTTCGGGACAGGGGGCACAGATACGCAGTATTTT
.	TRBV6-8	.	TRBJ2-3	CASSYGHRDTQYF	TGTGCCAGCAGTTACGGACACCGAGATACGCAGTATTTT
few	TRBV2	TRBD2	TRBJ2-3	CASSSPKVAGGSKDTQYF	TGTGCCAGCAGTTCTCCAAAGGTAGCGGGGGGGTCAAAAGATACGCAGTATTTT
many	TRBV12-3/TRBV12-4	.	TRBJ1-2	CASSRPGLPEGYTF	TGTGCCAGCAGCCGCCCGGGACTCCCGGAGGGCTACACCTTC
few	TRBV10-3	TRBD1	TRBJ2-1	CAISATGGDEQFF	TGTGCCATCAGTGCGACAGGGGGAGATGAGCAGTTCTTC
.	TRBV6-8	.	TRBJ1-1	CASTAKTGREYTEAFF	TGTGCCAGCACCGCCAAGACAGGAAGGGAGTACACTGAAGCTTTCTTT
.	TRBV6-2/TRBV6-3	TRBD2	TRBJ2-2	CASSSGSDTGELFF	TGTGCCAGCAGTAGCGGGAGTGATACCGGGGAGCTGTTTTTT
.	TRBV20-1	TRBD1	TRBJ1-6	CSATLTGQANSPLHF	TGCAGTGCTACCTTAACGGGACAGGCGAATTCACCCCTCCACTTT
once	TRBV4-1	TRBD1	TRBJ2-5	CASSRQDRATQETQYF	TGCGCCAGCAGCCGACAGGACAGGGCCACACAAGAGACCCAGTACTTC
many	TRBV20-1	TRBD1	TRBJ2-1	CSARDRVSYNEQFF	TGCAGTGCTCGGGACAGGGTCTCCTACAATGAGCAGTTCTTC
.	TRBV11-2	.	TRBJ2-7	CASSLTTATYEQYF	TGTGCCAGCAGCTTAACGACAGCCACCTACGAGCAGTACTTC
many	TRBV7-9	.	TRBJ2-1	CASSLGEDYSYNEQFF	TGTGCCAGCAGCTTAGGAGAGGACTACTCCTACAATGAGCAGTTCTTC
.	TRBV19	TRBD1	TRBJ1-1	CASSTRTGVNTEAFF	TGTGCCAGTAGTACACGGACAGGCGTAAACACTGAAGCTTTCTTT
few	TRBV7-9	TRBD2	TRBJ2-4	CASSPSGRDKNIQYF	TGTGCCAGCAGCCCTAGCGGGCGAGACAAAAACATTCAGTACTTC
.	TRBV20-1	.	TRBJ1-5	CSARSRGVLHPFGNQPQHF	TGCAGTGCTAGATCCCGGGGGGTATTACACCCCTTCGGCAATCAGCCCCAGCATTTT
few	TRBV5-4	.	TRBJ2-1	CASSFQGSSYNEQFF	TGTGCCAGCAGCTTCCAAGGGAGCTCCTACAATGAGCAGTTCTTC
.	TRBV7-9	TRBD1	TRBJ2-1	CASSLPGQGKNEQFF	TGTGCCAGCAGCCTTCCGGGACAGGGGAAGAATGAGCAGTTCTTC
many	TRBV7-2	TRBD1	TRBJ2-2	CASSLRPGTGDTGELFF	TGTGCCAGCAGCCTAAGGCCCGGGACAGGGGACACCGGGGAGCTGTTTTTT
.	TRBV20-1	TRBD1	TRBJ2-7	CSATGTALTYEQYF	TGCAGTGCTACCGGGACAGCCCTTACCTACGAGCAGTACTTC
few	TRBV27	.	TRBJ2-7	CASSLSPGTPFYEQYF	TGTGCCAGCAGTTTATCGCCCGGGACACCATTCTACGAGCAGTACTTC
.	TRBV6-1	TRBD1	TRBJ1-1	CASSGGTGRRMNTEAFF	TGTGCCAGCAGTGGGGGGACAGGGAGGAGGATGAACACTGAAGCTTTCTTT
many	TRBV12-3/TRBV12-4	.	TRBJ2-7	CASPGGGPGCEQYF	TGTGCCAGCCCGGGTGGGGGGCCAGGGTGCGAGCAGTACTTC
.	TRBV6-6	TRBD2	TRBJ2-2	CASSYRGGGGSDGELFF	TGTGCCAGCAGTTACCGGGGGGGAGGGGGGTCGGACGGGGAGCTGTTTTTT
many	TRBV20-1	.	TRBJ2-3	CSVPDPTDTQYF	TGCAGTGTCCCAGACCCCACAGATACGCAGTATTTT
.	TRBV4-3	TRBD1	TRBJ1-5	CASSQDRGQGVPPQHF	TGCGCCAGCAGCCAAGATAGGGGACAGGGGGTACCTCCCCAGCATTTT
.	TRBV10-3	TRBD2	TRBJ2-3	CAIENSSGSTDTQYF	TGTGCCATCGAGAATTCTAGCGGTAGCACAGATACGCAGTATTTT
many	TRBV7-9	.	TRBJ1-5	CASSLLEGNQPQHF	TGTGCCAGCAGCCTACTGGAAGGGAATCAGCCCCAGCATTTT
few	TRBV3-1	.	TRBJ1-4	CASSEGRRERKLFF	TGTGCCAGCAGTGAGGGACGGCGGGAGAGAAAACTGTTTTTT
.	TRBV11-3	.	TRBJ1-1	CASSERQSSNTEAFF	TGTGCCAGCAGCGAGAGACAAAGTTCGAACACTGAAGCTTTCTTT
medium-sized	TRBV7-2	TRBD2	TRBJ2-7	CASSLEGTSGYEQYF	TGTGCCAGCAGCTTAGAAGGGACTAGCGGTTACGAGCAGTACTTC
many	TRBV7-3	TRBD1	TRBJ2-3	CASSLTGTGGTDTQYF	TGTGCCAGCAGCTTAACGGGGACAGGTGGCACAGATACGCAGTATTTT
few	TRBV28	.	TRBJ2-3	CASSLRTDTQYF	TGTGCCAGCAGTCTGCGGACAGATACGCAGTATTTT
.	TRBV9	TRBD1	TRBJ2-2	CASSGGTGNGELFF	TGTGCCAGCAGCGGCGGGACAGGGAACGGGGAGCTGTTTTTT
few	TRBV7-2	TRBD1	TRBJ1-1	CASSLGAGGTEAFF	TGTGCCAGCAGCTTAGGAGCAGGGGGCACTGAAGCTTTCTTT
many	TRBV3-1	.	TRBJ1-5	CASSPGHLTSNQPQHF	TGTGCCAGCAGCCCGGGACACCTGACGAGCAATCAGCCCCAGCATTTT
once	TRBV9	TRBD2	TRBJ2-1	CASSDRLAGGDNEQFF	TGTGCCAGCAGCGACAGACTAGCGGGGGGGGACAATGAGCAGTTCTTC
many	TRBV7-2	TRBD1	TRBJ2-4	CASSLIDRAPKNIQYF	TGTGCCAGCAGCTTAATTGACAGGGCACCCAAAAACATTCAGTACTTC
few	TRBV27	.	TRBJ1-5	CASSLSATQPQHF	TGTGCCAGCAGTTTATCGGCTACTCAGCCCCAGCATTTT
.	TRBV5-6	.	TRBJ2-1	CASSLARLLLGGPGNEQFF	TGTGCCAGCAGCTTGGCCCGGCTGCTCTTAGGGGGGCCCGGAAATGAGCAGTTCTTC
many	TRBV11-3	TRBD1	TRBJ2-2	CASSTPDRGLGTGELFF	TGTGCCAGCAGCACCCCCGACAGGGGATTAGGGACCGGGGAGCTGTTTTTT
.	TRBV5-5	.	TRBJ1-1	CASSYRAQQGNTEAFF	TGTGCCAGCAGCTACAGGGCTCAGCAAGGGAACACTGAAGCTTTCTTT
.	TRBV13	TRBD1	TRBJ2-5	CASRLQGGLETQYF	TGTGCCAGCAGGCTACAGGGGGGCTTGGAGACCCAGTACTTC
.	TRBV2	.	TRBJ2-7	CASSVIWQTSYEQYF	TGTGCCAGCAGTGTAATTTGGCAGACCTCCTACGAGCAGTACTTC
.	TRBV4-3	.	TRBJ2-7	CASQDQGLLSSYEQYF	TGCGCCAGCCAAGACCAGGGACTCCTGAGCTCCTACGAGCAGTACTTC
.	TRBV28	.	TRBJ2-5	CASSLVSGGLLETQYF	TGTGCCAGCAGTTTAGTATCGGGGGGCCTCCTGGAGACCCAGTACTTC
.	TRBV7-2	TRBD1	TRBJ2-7	CASSSYRGIKYEQYF	TGTGCCAGCAGCTCATACAGGGGAATCAAATACGAGCAGTACTTC